This passage covers 10 T cell receptor beta chains from one sample sequenced in a study of blood T cell repertoires in COVID-19. TCRdb's table, derived via immunoSEQ multiplex PCR, lists solely in-frame clones and lacks some. The sample includes around 30,000 clones, roughly 80% seen only once; the top ten take about half. Sequenced input: peripheral blood. Receptor source: a woman aged 70-85 years with acute or convalescent COVID-19.

The chain uses TRBV27 and TRBJ2-7; 10 bases fit TRBD2. The germline V gene has CDR1 MNHEY and CDR2 SMNVEV (reference sequence). V was clipped by 4 bases and J by 2 bases; unmatched bases: 14. The CDR3 sequence is 18 residues long. Written as DNA, the CDR3 is TGTGCCAGCAGTTCCAACTTTCCCGGACTAGCGGAGGCCTACGAGCAGTACTTC. This sequence encodes CASSSNFPGLAEAYEQYF.

In its sample, this clone was seen once. The chain couples TRBV5-6 to TRBJ2-5, with D perhaps matching TRBD1 (5 bases). The germline CDR1 and CDR2 sequences are SGHDT and YYEEEE. This CDR3 is 13 amino acids long. V lost 1 base, J lost 3 bases, and 7 bases lay in between. The CDR3 coding sequence is TGTGCCAGCAGCTTGAGCAGGGAAGAGACCCAGTACTTC. Protein product: CASSLSREETQYF.

A few counts support this clone. V usage is TRBV28 and J usage is TRBJ1-4; D is perhaps TRBD1 (5 bases). Trimming shortened V by 3 bases and J by 11 bases, and 10 bases separated the two germline ends. Germline-derived CDR1 and CDR2 are MDHEN and SYDVKM. The CDR3 spans 12 residues. The CDR3 is CASSLEGWKLFF. As DNA, the CDR3 is TGTGCCAGCAGTTTGGAGGGGTGGAAACTGTTTTTT.

The J gene is TRBJ1-3, the V gene TRBV30; D uncertain. CDR1 and CDR2 from the germline V gene are GTSNPN and SVGIG (reference sequence). The CDR3 is made up of 12 amino acids. Here the CDR3 DNA reads TGTCCCATGTGGCAATCTGGAAACACCATATATTTT. It yields the protein CPMWQSGNTIYF. The full variable domain, its missing parts supplied by reference TRBV30 and TRBJ1-3, is SQTIHQWPATLVQPVGSPLSLECTVEGTSNPNLYWYRQAAGRGLQLLFYSVGIGQISSEVPQNLSASRPQDRQFILSSKKLLLSDSGFYLCPMWQSGNTIYFGEGSWLTVV.

Concerning this clone: At one end, the junction sequence differs from germline, possibly due to a read error. The chain links TRBV30 to TRBJ2-2, with 7 bases identical to TRBD1. Germline-derived CDR1 and CDR2 are GTSNPN and SVGIG (reference sequence). The CDR3 runs to 13 residues. CDR3 nucleotides: TGTGCCTGGAGGACAGGGAACCCCGGGGAGCTGTTTTTT. This codes for CAWRTGNPGELFF.

The CDR3: CASSPQTGGRGIQPQHF. CDR3 DNA: TGTGCCAGTAGTCCCCAAACAGGGGGCAGGGGAATTCAGCCCCAGCATTTT. V is TRBV19 and J is TRBJ1-5; 9 positions match TRBD1. This CDR3 has 17 residues. The V segment lost 5 bases and the J segment 6 bases; nucleotides outside the gene matches: 14. Germline lookup yields CDR1 LNHDA and CDR2 SQIVND (reference sequence).

The V call is TRBV19, the J call TRBJ2-5, with D maybe TRBD1 (5 bases). V was clipped by 5 bases and J by 8 bases, with 21 bases between them. The CDR3 totals 15 residues. Per germline, CDR1 LNHDA and CDR2 SQIVND (reference sequence). The CDR3 is CASSPHGRQLGTQYF. As DNA, the CDR3 is TGTGCCAGTAGTCCCCACGGCAGACAGCTCGGAACCCAGTACTTC. The full variable domain, with the rest looked up from reference TRBV19 and TRBJ2-5, is DGGITQSPKYLFRKEGQNVTLSCEQNLNHDAMYWYRQDPGQGLRLIYYSQIVNDFQKGDIAEGYSVSREKKESFPLTVTSAQKNPTAFYLCASSPHGRQLGTQYFGPGTRLLVL.

The gene calls are TRBV5-6 and TRBJ1-1; 11 bases map to TRBD1. The J segment lost 10 bases and the V segment lost 2 bases, leaving 10 bases of the junction unmatched. The CDR3 totals 15 residues. Germline V gives CDR1 SGHDT, CDR2 YYEEEE. The DNA for the CDR3 is TGTGCCAGCAGCTTAAGTGCCGGGACAGGGGGACGAGCTTTCTTT. Translating it yields CASSLSAGTGGRAFF.

This chain joins TRBV2 and TRBJ1-1; unclear D gene. The CDR3 is 14 amino acids. The V gene's germline CDR1 is SNHLY and CDR2 FYNNEI. The ends were cut back, 3 bases at V and 3 bases at J, with 11 bases in the middle. CDR3 amino acids: CASSESQRDTEAFF. For the CDR3, the DNA is TGTGCCAGCAGTGAGTCGCAGAGGGACACTGAAGCTTTCTTT.

The CDR3 nucleotides read TGTGCCAGCAGCACTAGCGGTTCCTACAATGAGCAGTTCTTC. Protein sequence: CASSTSGSYNEQFF. This rearrangement joins TRBV5-4 to TRBJ2-1; 8 bases are shared with TRBD2. The CDR3 consists of 14 residues. Germline CDR1 is SGHNT and CDR2 is YYREEE (reference sequence). With V trimmed by 4 bases and J by 1 base, 1 base remained unmatched.